These 30 T cell receptor beta chains were sequenced from one sample in a study of blood T cell repertoires in COVID-19. Here immunoSEQ multiplex PCR was the method, and the copy in TCRdb shows in-frame clones only, minus some. The repertoire includes 200,000 to 250,000 clones, roughly 87% of them detected once, and 10% sits in the top ten. The sequencing sample was made of PBMCs or T cells enriched from blood (not recorded which). These receptors were obtained from a man in his late teens or twenties with acute COVID-19.

This rearrangement joins TRBV7-2 to TRBJ2-7; tentative D call: TRBD2 (5 bases). The germline CDR1 and CDR2 sequences are SGHTA and FQGNSA. The CDR3 runs to 15 residues. V was shortened by 3 bases and J by 3 bases, with 15 bases between the two germline ends. The CDR3 spells CASSFVDSSYYEQYF. The CDR3 bases are TGTGCCAGCAGCTTTGTGGACTCCTCCTACTACGAGCAGTACTTC.

The chain joins TRBV10-1 to TRBJ2-7; maybe TRBD1 (6 bases). Trimming removed 3 bases from V and 3 bases from J, with 9 bases in between. Per the germline V gene, CDR1 is WNHNN and CDR2 is SYGVQD (reference sequence). The CDR3 has 13 amino acids. CDR3 sequence: CASSEGGFYEQYF. The CDR3 DNA reads TGCGCCAGCAGTGAAGGGGGATTCTACGAGCAGTACTTC.

This clone turned up a few times. The chain employs TRBV10-1 and TRBJ2-2, with 9 bases fitting TRBD1. CDR1 and CDR2 (germline): WNHNN, SYGVQD (reference sequence). The CDR3 spans 14 residues. J lost 3 bases, V lost 7 bases, and 3 bases had no gene match. The CDR3 is CASKGQGDTGELFF. The CDR3 DNA is TGCGCCAGCAAGGGACAGGGTGACACCGGGGAGCTGTTTTTT.

This chain links TRBV12-3 or TRBV12-4 with TRBJ2-7, with D uncertain. Trimming shortened V by 6 bases and J by 3 bases, and 9 bases separated the two germline ends. The length of the CDR3 is 12 residues. CDR3 coding DNA: TGTGCCAGCAGCCCTACTAACTACGAGCAGTACTTC. Translated: CASSPTNYEQYF.

This clone appeared a single time. The chain recombines TRBV5-1 with TRBJ2-5, with 14 bases identical to TRBD2. Losses at the gene ends were 3 bases for V and 2 bases for J; bases not matched to a gene: 6. The CDR3 runs 17 residues. The germline V gene has CDR1 SGHRS and CDR2 YFSETQ. The CDR3 DNA follows: TGCGCCAGCAGCTCGGGACTAGCGGGAGTAGGTCAAGAGACCCAGTACTTC. It translates to CASSSGLAGVGQETQYF.

The V call is TRBV4-1, the J call TRBJ2-1; 10 bases align to TRBD2. Germline V lookup: CDR1 MGHRA, CDR2 YSYEKL. The CDR3 is made up of 18 amino acids. V dropped 3 bases and J dropped 4; count of bases not matched to a gene: 12. CDR3 nucleotide sequence: TGCGCCAGCAGCCATCCCCCTATCCCGGGACTAGCGTACAATGAGCAGTTCTTC. Its translation is CASSHPPIPGLAYNEQFF.

The chain recombines TRBV19 with TRBJ1-2; D might be TRBD1 (6 bases). The CDR3 is made up of 14 amino acids. Between the trimmed V and J ends, which lost 8 bases and 4 bases, there was a span of 17 bases. Germline CDR1 and CDR2: LNHDA and SQIVND (reference sequence). DNA for the CDR3: TGTGCCAGTCGGCCCCCGGACAGTCTCTATGGCTACACCTTC. Translated: CASRPPDSLYGYTF.

The chain combines TRBV27 with TRBJ2-7; TRBD2 aligns across 8 bases. The CDR3 runs 15 residues. Germline-derived CDR1 and CDR2 are MNHEY and SMNVEV (reference sequence). Trimming at V came to 5 bases and at J to 1 base, leaving 7 bases not matched to a gene. The CDR3 protein is CASSPFSGASYEQYF. CDR3 DNA: TGTGCCAGCAGTCCATTTAGCGGGGCGTCCTACGAGCAGTACTTC.

The chain combines TRBV28 with TRBJ1-3; D unclear. Germline-derived CDR1 and CDR2 are MDHEN and SYDVKM. This CDR3 spans 14 amino acids. The germline V and J ends were trimmed by 7 bases and 0 bases, with 10 bases remaining between them. The CDR3 DNA reads TGTGCCAGCAAGGAGAATCGCTCTGGAAACACCATATATTTT. It specifies CASKENRSGNTIYF.

The chain uses TRBV30 and TRBJ2-7, with D tentatively TRBD2 (6 bases). The CDR3 has 14 residues. Germline loops: CDR1 GTSNPN, CDR2 SVGIG (reference sequence). The V and J ends lost 5 bases and 2 bases respectively, with 16 bases between them. CDR3 bases: TGTGCCTGGCGAACCGGGACTCATCCCTACGAGCAGTACTTC. Encoded protein: CAWRTGTHPYEQYF.

The chain employs TRBV6-5 and TRBJ2-7; D is unresolved. This CDR3 is built from 15 residues. Germline assignment: CDR1 MNHEY and CDR2 SVGAGI. V lost 6 bases to trimming and J lost 1 base, with 16 bases between them. In nucleotides, the CDR3 is TGTGCCAGCAGATTACAAATATCCAGGTCCTACGAGCAGTACTTC. It specifies CASRLQISRSYEQYF.

The genes are TRBV5-6 and TRBJ2-7; TRBD2 matches 11 bases. V trimming: 3 bases; J trimming: 6 bases; junction bases outside the gene matches: 5. This CDR3 has 14 residues. Germline V gives CDR1 SGHDT, CDR2 YYEEEE. The CDR3 spells CASSSLAGEGEQYF. CDR3 in DNA: TGTGCCAGCAGCTCACTAGCGGGAGAGGGCGAGCAGTACTTC. The whole variable domain, remainder taken from reference TRBV5-6 and TRBJ2-7, is DAGVTQSPTHLIKTRGQQVTLRCSPKSGHDTVSWYQQALGQGPQFIFQYYEEEERQRGNFPDRFSGHQFPNYSSELNVNALLLGDSALYLCASSSLAGEGEQYFGPGTRLTVT.

The chain employs TRBV3-1 (or the pseudogene TRBV3-2) and TRBJ2-3; TRBD1 matches at 7 bases. The CDR3 is 15 amino acids. After removal of 0 bases from V and 4 bases from J, the junction contained 4 bases not matched to a gene. Germline V lookup: CDR1 LGHDT, CDR2 YNNKEL (reference sequence). The DNA for the CDR3 is TGTGCCAGCAGCCAAGAGAGACAGGGAGCAGATACGCAGTATTTT. This sequence encodes CASSQERQGADTQYF.

The chain has TRBV29-1 and TRBJ2-2, with D possibly being TRBD2 (5 bases). The CDR3 covers 11 residues. V was clipped by 7 bases and J by 8 bases, with 11 bases between them. From germline, CDR1 is SQVTM and CDR2 ANQGSEA. This chain's CDR3 is CSAMEAGELFF. In DNA, the CDR3 is TGCAGCGCCATGGAGGCGGGGGAGCTGTTTTTT.

The chain recombines TRBV30 with TRBJ2-3; 13 bases line up with TRBD2. V was clipped by 3 bases and J by 3 bases; unmatched bases: 6. The length of the CDR3 is 16 residues. The germline CDR1 and CDR2 sequences are GTSNPN and SVGIG (reference sequence). Written as DNA, the CDR3 is TGTGCCTGGAGCGGCGGGACTAGCGGGAATACAGATACGCAGTATTTT. Translating gives CAWSGGTSGNTDTQYF. The full variable domain, completed using reference TRBV30 and TRBJ2-3, is SQTIHQWPATLVQPVGSPLSLECTVEGTSNPNLYWYRQAAGRGLQLLFYSVGIGQISSEVPQNLSASRPQDRQFILSSKKLLLSDSGFYLCAWSGGTSGNTDTQYFGPGTRLTVL.

The V gene is TRBV7-2, the J gene TRBJ2-7; no definite D call. Trimming removed 4 bases from V and 9 bases from J, with 13 bases in between. Germline values: CDR1 SGHTA, CDR2 FQGNSA. CDR3 size: 12 residues. The CDR3 protein is CASSSDQQVQYF. The CDR3 DNA is TGTGCCAGCAGCTCTGACCAGCAGGTGCAGTACTTC. Supplemented by reference TRBV7-2 and TRBJ2-7, the full variable domain reads GAGVSQSPSNKVTEKGKDVELRCDPISGHTALYWYRQSLGQGLEFLIYFQGNSAPDKSGLPSDRFSAERTGGSVSTLTIQRTQQEDSAVYLCASSSDQQVQYFGPGTRLTVT.

V gene TRBV2 combines with J gene TRBJ1-6, with D hard to call. V shed 3 bases and J shed 8 bases, with 14 bases lying between them. Looked up from germline, CDR1 is SNHLY and CDR2 is FYNNEI. The CDR3 length is 15 residues. Here the CDR3 reads CASSEALRRHSPLHF. CDR3 in DNA: TGTGCCAGCAGTGAGGCACTCAGGAGGCATTCACCCCTCCACTTT.

CDR3 protein: CASSRGESSGRGETQYF. CDR3 nucleotide sequence: TGTGCCAGCAGCCGGGGGGAGTCTAGCGGGAGAGGGGAGACCCAGTACTTC. V and J are TRBV9 and TRBJ2-5; 10 nucleotides match TRBD2. The CDR3 is made up of 17 amino acids. The trim removed 4 bases at V and 5 bases at J, leaving 14 bases unmatched. The germline V gene has CDR1 SGDLS and CDR2 YYNGEE.

This chain links TRBV29-1 with TRBJ2-3; 13 nucleotides line up with TRBD2. Trimming removed 3 bases from V and 4 bases from J; junction bases left unmatched: 7. The germline CDR1 and CDR2 sequences are SQVTM and ANQGSEA. The CDR3 is made up of 16 amino acids. For the CDR3, the DNA is TGCAGCGTTGACGGGACTAGCGGGAATTTGGCAGATACGCAGTATTTT. It yields the protein CSVDGTSGNLADTQYF.

The chain recombines TRBV30 with TRBJ2-7, with D possibly TRBD2 on 5 matching bases. The V end lost 2 bases, the J end lost 2 bases, and 16 bases lay between the germline ends. This CDR3 comprises 15 residues. Germline V gene sequence: CDR1 GTSNPN, CDR2 SVGIG (reference sequence). CDR3 residues: CAWSSVPGIAYEQYF. As DNA, the CDR3 is TGTGCCTGGAGTTCAGTCCCCGGGATAGCCTACGAGCAGTACTTC.

The CDR3 region is CASSLTAEGQDGYTF. The CDR3 DNA is TGTGCCAGCAGCTTAACCGCGGAGGGGCAGGATGGCTACACCTTC. This chain joins TRBV7-6 and TRBJ1-2; D is possibly TRBD1 (5 bases). The CDR3 is made up of 15 amino acids. Germline values: CDR1 SGHVS, CDR2 FNYEAQ. Deletions cut 2 bases from V and 6 bases from J, with 16 bases between. Filled out from reference TRBV7-6 and TRBJ1-2, the complete variable domain reads GAGVSQSPRYKVTKRGQDVALRCDPISGHVSLYWYRQALGQGPEFLTYFNYEAQQDKSGLPNDRFSAERPEGSISTLTIQRTEQRDSAMYRCASSLTAEGQDGYTFGSGTRLTVV.

The genes are TRBV28 and TRBJ2-7; a weak D match, TRBD2 (5 bases). CDR1 is MDHEN and CDR2 is SYDVKM in the germline V gene. CDR3 size: 17 residues. V dropped 6 bases and J dropped 2 bases, with 23 bases sitting between them. Here the CDR3 reads CASRETVPSGAAYEQYF. CDR3 nucleotides: TGTGCCAGCAGGGAGACTGTGCCGAGCGGAGCCGCCTACGAGCAGTACTTC.

This clone has a count of ten or more. The chain employs TRBV25-1 and TRBJ2-3; D is undetermined. CDR3 size: 13 residues. Trimming stripped 1 base from V and 5 bases from J, with 7 bases between. Germline CDR1 reads MGHDK; CDR2 reads SYGVNS. CDR3 coding DNA: TGTGCCAGCAGTGAATGGAGTGAAGATACGCAGTATTTT. It yields the protein CASSEWSEDTQYF.

The chain links TRBV11-2 to TRBJ2-7, with 10 bases identical to TRBD1. This CDR3 has 19 residues. Per the germline V gene, CDR1 is SGHAT and CDR2 is FQNNGV. V lost 7 bases and J lost 3; bases outside the gene matches: 21. In DNA form, the CDR3 reads TGTGCCAGCACCCTCACGCAGGGACAGGGGTTATTGGGCTACTACGAGCAGTACTTC. Amino acids: CASTLTQGQGLLGYYEQYF.

In nucleotides, the CDR3 is TGTGCCAGCAGCTTAGCGAAGGGTCAGGGGGCCTATGGCTACACCTTC. It yields the protein CASSLAKGQGAYGYTF. The chain links TRBV7-9 to TRBJ1-2; TRBD1 matches 8 bases. The V and J ends lost 0 bases and 4 bases, in that order; junction bases with no gene match: 7. Germline-derived CDR1 and CDR2 are SEHNR and FQNEAQ (reference sequence). This CDR3 is built from 16 residues.

The V gene is TRBV19, the J gene TRBJ1-1; 10 bases are shared with TRBD1. The V and J ends lost 3 bases and 6 bases, in that order; junction bases with no gene match: 7. Germline V gene sequence: CDR1 LNHDA, CDR2 SQIVND (reference sequence). CDR3 length equals 15 residues. CDR3: CASSIGDRGGPEAFF. CDR3 DNA: TGTGCCAGTAGTATTGGGGACAGGGGAGGTCCTGAAGCTTTCTTT.

The rearrangement joins TRBV29-1 to TRBJ2-7, with TRBD2 matching over 8 bases. V lost 6 bases to trimming and J lost 2 bases; unmatched junction nucleotides: 6. The germline CDR1 and CDR2 sequences are SQVTM and ANQGSEA. This CDR3 is built from 13 residues. The CDR3 region is CSVGTGGAYEQYF. Here the CDR3 DNA reads TGCAGCGTAGGGACCGGGGGGGCCTACGAGCAGTACTTC.

The chain joins TRBV29-1 to TRBJ2-5; 8 bases match TRBD1. After removal of 4 bases from V and 5 bases from J, the junction contained 9 bases not matched to a gene. The germline V gene has CDR1 SQVTM and CDR2 ANQGSEA. The CDR3 runs to 14 residues. The CDR3: CSVGPTGAGETQYF. The CDR3 nucleotides read TGCAGCGTTGGGCCGACAGGGGCTGGTGAGACCCAGTACTTC.

The V call is TRBV29-1, the J call TRBJ2-1, with 10 positions matching TRBD1. Germline CDR1 and CDR2: SQVTM and ANQGSEA. The trim removed 4 bases at V and 8 bases at J, leaving 8 bases unmatched. The CDR3 is 14 residues long. CDR3 DNA: TGCAGCGTTGCCGGGACAGGGGTAAGGGATGAGCAGTTCTTC. As protein: CSVAGTGVRDEQFF.

The V gene is TRBV15, the J gene TRBJ2-7, with unresolved D. This CDR3 is built from 14 residues. Per the germline V gene, CDR1 is LNHNV and CDR2 is YYDKDF (reference sequence). The V end lost 0 bases, the J end lost 9 bases, and 15 bases lay between the germline ends. The CDR3 DNA is TGTGCCACCAGCAGAGAAAACATAACGCCCTTGCAGTACTTC. Amino acid sequence: CATSRENITPLQYF.